These 13 T cell receptor beta chains came from one sample sequenced in a study of blood T cell repertoires in COVID-19. TCRdb keeps only in-frame clones here, not all; method: immunoSEQ multiplex PCR. The sample contains over 30,000 clones, roughly 86% of which appear only once. The material sequenced was peripheral blood. These receptors all come from a human donor with active COVID-19. The donor label of this sample is uncertain.

This rearrangement joins TRBV11-3 to TRBJ2-7, with D unclear. The CDR3 totals 13 residues. V was cut by 0 bases and J by 3 bases, with 6 bases left in between. Germline V lookup: CDR1 SGHNT, CDR2 YENEEA. DNA of the CDR3: TGTGCCAGCAGCTTAGAATATCGCTACGAGCAGTACTTC. It encodes CASSLEYRYEQYF.

The V and J genes are TRBV14 and TRBJ2-7; D may be TRBD1 (5 bases). Germline loops: CDR1 SGHDN, CDR2 FVKESK. The CDR3 totals 18 residues. Trimming stripped 4 bases from V and 1 base from J, with 23 bases between. CDR3 amino acids: CASSPPLGIKGRSYEQYF. CDR3 coding DNA: TGTGCCAGCAGCCCCCCCCTGGGTATTAAGGGGCGTTCCTACGAGCAGTACTTC.

V and J are TRBV19 and TRBJ2-5; TRBD1 might be the D (5 bases). Germline V lookup: CDR1 LNHDA, CDR2 SQIVND (reference sequence). The CDR3 contains 13 residues. V was clipped by 5 bases and J by 1 base, with 8 bases between them. The CDR3 nucleotides read TGTGCCAGTAGTTATGACAGCCAAGAGACCCAGTACTTC. Protein sequence: CASSYDSQETQYF.

The CDR3 loop is CASSLRGTSGGVLSYEQYF. The CDR3 nucleotides are TGCGCCAGCAGCTTGCGTGGGACTAGCGGGGGGGTCTTATCCTACGAGCAGTACTTC. The gene calls are TRBV5-1 and TRBJ2-7; 16 nucleotides line up with TRBD2. The CDR3 runs to 19 residues. Germline V lookup: CDR1 SGHRS, CDR2 YFSETQ. V lost 1 base and J lost 1; bases outside the gene matches: 8.

This chain joins TRBV19 and TRBJ1-6; 9 bases fit TRBD1. The trim removed 4 bases at V and 7 bases at J, leaving 2 bases unmatched. The CDR3 is 14 amino acids. Germline values: CDR1 LNHDA, CDR2 SQIVND (reference sequence). CDR3 sequence (DNA): TGTGCCAGTAGTAAGACAGGGGGGAATTCACCCCTCCACTTT. Amino acid sequence: CASSKTGGNSPLHF. Using reference TRBV19 and TRBJ1-6 for the parts outside the CDR3, the full variable domain is DGGITQSPKYLFRKEGQNVTLSCEQNLNHDAMYWYRQDPGQGLRLIYYSQIVNDFQKGDIAEGYSVSREKKESFPLTVTSAQKNPTAFYLCASSKTGGNSPLHFGNGTRLTVT.

This chain links TRBV6-2 or TRBV6-3 with TRBJ1-2; 9 bases line up with TRBD1. J gave up 8 bases and V 4 bases, and 8 bases lay outside the gene matches. The CDR3 has 14 amino acids. Germline V CDR1 and CDR2: MNHEY, SVGEGT. CDR3 amino acids: CASSWTGDGVGYTF. CDR3 nucleotide sequence: TGTGCCAGCAGTTGGACAGGGGACGGGGTCGGCTACACCTTC.

CDR3 amino acids: CASNPTGSGELFF. Written as DNA, the CDR3 is TGTGCCAGCAACCCTACAGGGTCCGGGGAGCTGTTTTTT. V usage is TRBV2 and J usage is TRBJ2-2; TRBD1 is a possible D gene (6 bases). The CDR3 sequence is 13 residues long. V lost 7 bases and J lost 6, with 12 bases in between. The germline CDR1 and CDR2 sequences are SNHLY and FYNNEI.

The chain employs TRBV7-8 and TRBJ1-2; D call uncertain. The length of the CDR3 is 14 residues. Germline V gene sequence: CDR1 SGHVS, CDR2 FQNEAQ. Trimming took 1 base from V and 0 from J, leaving 6 bases between them. For the CDR3, the DNA is TGTGCCAGCAGCTTAGGACACGCTAACTATGGCTACACCTTC. Its protein product is CASSLGHANYGYTF.

This clone was detected only once. The chain employs TRBV11-2 and TRBJ2-1; TRBD2 agrees at 8 bases. Germline CDR1 reads SGHAT; CDR2 reads FQNNGV. The CDR3 has 15 amino acids. The ends lost 8 bases at V and 4 bases at J; junction bases unmatched: 10. CDR3 sequence reads: CASLISGGKYNEQFF. CDR3 sequence (DNA): TGTGCCAGCCTTATAAGCGGGGGAAAGTACAATGAGCAGTTCTTC.

In DNA, the CDR3 is TGTGCCAGCAGTATCGGGACAGGAGTTTCCCTTTCTTGGGACTATGGCTACACCTTC. It yields the protein CASSIGTGVSLSWDYGYTF. The chain carries TRBV27 and TRBJ1-2, with TRBD1 matching 8 bases. The CDR3 length is 19 residues. CDR1 and CDR2 from the germline V gene are MNHEY and SMNVEV (reference sequence). J gave up 3 bases and V 5 bases, and 20 bases lay outside the gene matches.

This clone was counted a few times. The CDR3 region has the DNA TGTGCCAGCAGTTACCCCCCGGACAGGGTGGTGGCTGAAGCTTTCTTT. Translating gives CASSYPPDRVVAEAFF. This chain links TRBV6-2 or TRBV6-3 with TRBJ1-1; TRBD1 agrees at 8 bases. V lost 2 bases, J lost 6 bases, and 11 bases stayed unmatched. This CDR3 has 16 amino acids. Germline CDR1 and CDR2: MNHEY and SVGEGT.

This clone was detected a few times. The CDR3 nucleotides read TGTGCCAGCAGTTCAGGAGGGGCGGGTGGCTACACCTTC. It encodes CASSSGGAGGYTF. J is TRBJ1-2 and V is TRBV6-6; maybe TRBD1 (5 bases). Trimming cost V 4 bases and J 7 bases, with 13 bases left between them. The germline V gene encodes CDR1 MNHNY and CDR2 SVGAGI (reference sequence). The CDR3 spans 13 residues.

In its sample, this clone was seen a few times. In DNA, the CDR3 is TGTGCCAGCAGCCGAAGACAGGGGATGAACACTGAAGCTTTCTTT. Its protein is CASSRRQGMNTEAFF. The chain uses TRBV7-9 and TRBJ1-1; 8 bases are shared with TRBD1. The CDR3 is 15 residues long. Losses at the gene ends were 5 bases for V and 0 bases for J; bases not matched to a gene: 5. Looked up from germline, CDR1 is SEHNR and CDR2 is FQNEAQ (reference sequence).